This TCR beta chain was identified during a study of shared clonotypes between healthy human individuals. TCRdb's copy holds only in-frame clones and misses some; the assay was immunoSEQ multiplex PCR. The repertoire holds roughly 490,000 clones, with around 79% as singletons. Donors were healthy HIV-negative adults without recently reported acute infections or vaccinations. Germline-derived CDR1 and CDR2 are MNHNY and SVGAGI (reference sequence). The germline V and J ends were trimmed by 6 bases and 5 bases, with 8 bases remaining between them. The CDR3 loop spans 12 amino acids. The V gene is TRBV6-6, the J gene TRBJ2-1; no clear D gene. This sequence originates from a woman aged 40 to 50 in good health. Some clones in this sample may be carry-over from other donors' samples. Sequenced input: PBMCs. The chain's CDR3 is CASRDWNNEQFF. The CDR3 coding sequence is TGTGCCAGCAGGGATTGGAACAATGAGCAGTTCTTC.